Presented here are 3 T cell receptor beta chains from one specimen sequenced in a study of blood T cell repertoires in COVID-19. Assay used: immunoSEQ multiplex PCR; TCRdb lists only in-frame clones, some missing. The data hold 56,000 or so clones, with 88% observed a single time. Sequenced: peripheral blood. Source of these receptors: a woman aged 80 or over with active COVID-19.

The chain is built from TRBV7-9 and TRBJ2-7; 9 bases agree with TRBD1. V lost 2 bases, J lost 2 bases, and 1 base stayed unmatched. Germline V gene lookup returns CDR1 SEHNR and CDR2 FQNEAQ (reference sequence). The CDR3 totals 14 residues. CDR3 amino acids: CASSLWDRAYEQYF. The DNA for the CDR3 is TGTGCCAGCAGCTTATGGGACAGGGCCTACGAGCAGTACTTC.

The chain is built from TRBV7-8 and TRBJ1-1; 7 bases map to TRBD1. The V segment lost 3 bases and the J segment 4 bases; nucleotides outside the gene matches: 2. The CDR3 covers 13 residues. Germline V gene data show CDR1 as SGHVS and CDR2 as FQNEAQ. CDR3 nucleotides: TGTGCCAGCAGCTTGGACAGGACCACTGAAGCTTTCTTT. Its translation: CASSLDRTTEAFF.

This clone appeared a single time. The chain combines TRBV19 with TRBJ2-7, with 13 bases matching TRBD2. The V gene's germline CDR1 is LNHDA and CDR2 SQIVND (reference sequence). This CDR3 region has 15 residues. Trimming at V came to 9 bases and at J to 2 bases, leaving 7 bases not matched to a gene. The CDR3 protein is CASRLAGGYAYEQYF. The CDR3 DNA reads TGTGCCAGCAGACTAGCGGGGGGCTACGCCTACGAGCAGTACTTC.